This T cell receptor beta chain was identified in a study of blood T cell repertoires in COVID-19 (dated by TCRdb to 2018 to 2021). About the full investigation: Samples from collaborators originated in the United States, Italy and Spain and spanned both the acute and convalescent phases of COVID-19. Subjects who had been exposed to COVID-19, were actively infected with it, or had recovered from it provided the deeply sampled blood TCRbeta repertoires that made up the dataset. Samples were obtained from the ongoing ImmuneRACE study (first 160 participants) and from approximately 1,200 subjects provided by 6 global collaborators. The repertoires were released in a freely available public database intended as a resource for research on the immune response to SARS-CoV-2. The prospective study material was composed of cDNA or gDNA derived from T cells, B-cell-depleted T cells, or PBMCs. Nearly every sample came with metadata listing a de-identified subject ID, COVID-19 status, age in years and sex. Where available, HLA class I and class II types were taken from metadata supplied by the sample provider and were not determined by assay-based typing.

TCRbeta CDR3 regions were amplified from genomic DNA using the immunoSEQ Assay, a bias-controlled multiplex PCR. On the authors' methods: Nucleated cell counts per sample were estimated from amplification of reference gene primers within the assay. To quantify the absolute abundance of each unique TCRbeta CDR3 rearrangement, sequence reads were collapsed and filtered. Productive Simpson clonality was computed per sample as the square root of Simpson's diversity index over productive rearrangements. In its TCRdb copy, this immuneACCESS table keeps in-frame sequences only and misses some clones. Where compared with another copy, unresolved V genes explain less than half of these, and the others have no known cause. The V and J calls and clone size were taken over from that table, and D and trimming were inferred from the DNA. The sample records around 87,000 clones, 85% to 90% of which are singletons. Together, the top ten hold 1.5% of the sample.

Each collaborating institution followed its own protocols to collect whole blood in K2EDTA tubes. Collaborator samples were shipped for TCRbeta analysis as frozen whole blood, isolated PBMCs, or DNA extracted from either sample type. Comment on this clone: Its cognate antigen has yet to be identified. Base qualities were left out, and no much larger clone turns up one base away.

Study-level results and caveats: The amount of clinical and demographic metadata varied by source and participant and was provided uncurated.

Reading from cysteine to phenylalanine, the CDR3 counts 16 amino acids. Only the CDR3 DNA stays, 48 bases, in frame from base 1. Via the germline V gene, CDR1 is ENHRY and CDR2 SYGVKD. The trim is 2 bases for V and 12 bases for J, with a gap of 25 bases between the germline ends. The sample consisted of peripheral blood. The chain is made from TRBV10-3 and TRBJ1-1; the D gene is perhaps TRBD1, on 6 matching bases. The TCR was taken from a human donor with active COVID-19. The donor label of this sample is uncertain. CDR3 loop: CAISENPTGKKEEPFF. The nucleotide sequence reads TGTGCCATCAGTGAGAATCCGACAGGAAAGAAGGAAGAACCTTTCTTT.